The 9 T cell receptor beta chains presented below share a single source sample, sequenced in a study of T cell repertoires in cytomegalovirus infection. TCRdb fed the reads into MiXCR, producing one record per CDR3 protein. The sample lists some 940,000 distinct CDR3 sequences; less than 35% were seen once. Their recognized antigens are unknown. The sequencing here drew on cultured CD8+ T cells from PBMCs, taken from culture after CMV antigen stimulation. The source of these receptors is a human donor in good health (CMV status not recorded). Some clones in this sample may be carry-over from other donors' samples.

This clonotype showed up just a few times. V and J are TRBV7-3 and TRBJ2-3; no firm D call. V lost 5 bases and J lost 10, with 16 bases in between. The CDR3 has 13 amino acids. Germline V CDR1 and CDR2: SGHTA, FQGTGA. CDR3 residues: CASSPPGKWAQYF. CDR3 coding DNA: TGTGCCAGCAGCCCGCCTGGGAAGTGGGCGCAGTATTTT.

The CDR3 spells CASKTGSYEQYF. The CDR3 DNA reads as TGTGCCAGCAAGACAGGGTCCTACGAGCAGTACTTC. The rearrangement joins TRBV7-6 to TRBJ2-7; TRBD1 matches 7 bases. Germline lookup yields CDR1 SGHVS and CDR2 FNYEAQ. The CDR3 covers 12 residues. J gave up 1 base and V 7 bases, and 1 base lay outside the gene matches.

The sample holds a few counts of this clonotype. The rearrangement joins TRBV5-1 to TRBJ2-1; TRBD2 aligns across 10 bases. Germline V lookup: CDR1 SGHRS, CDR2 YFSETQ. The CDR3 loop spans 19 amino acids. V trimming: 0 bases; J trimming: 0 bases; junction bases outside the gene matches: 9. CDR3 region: CASSLVYSGGPSSYNEQFF. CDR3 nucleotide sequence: TGCGCCAGCAGCTTGGTCTATAGCGGGGGGCCAAGCTCCTACAATGAGCAGTTCTTC.

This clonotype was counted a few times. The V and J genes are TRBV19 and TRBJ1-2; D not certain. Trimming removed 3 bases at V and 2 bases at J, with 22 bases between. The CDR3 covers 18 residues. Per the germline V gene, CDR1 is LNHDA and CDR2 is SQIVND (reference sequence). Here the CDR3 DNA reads TGTGCCAGTAGTATTCATAGTTCCCCGACGGAATCAAACTATGGCTACACCTTC. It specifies CASSIHSSPTESNYGYTF.

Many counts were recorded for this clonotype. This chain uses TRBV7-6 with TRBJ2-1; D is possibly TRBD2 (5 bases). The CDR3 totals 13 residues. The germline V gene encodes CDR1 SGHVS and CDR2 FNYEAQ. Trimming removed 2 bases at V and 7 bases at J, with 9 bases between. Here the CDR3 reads CASSLTAGNEQFF. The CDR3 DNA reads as TGTGCCAGCAGCTTAACGGCGGGTAATGAGCAGTTCTTC.

This chain's CDR3 is CATSRDRAVNQPQHF. DNA of the CDR3: TGTGCCACCAGCAGAGATCGAGCGGTCAATCAGCCCCAGCATTTT. This chain links TRBV15 with TRBJ1-5; the D is unclear. Germline loops: CDR1 LNHNV, CDR2 YYDKDF (reference sequence). The CDR3 loop spans 15 amino acids. The V and J ends lost 0 bases and 3 bases respectively, with 9 bases between them.

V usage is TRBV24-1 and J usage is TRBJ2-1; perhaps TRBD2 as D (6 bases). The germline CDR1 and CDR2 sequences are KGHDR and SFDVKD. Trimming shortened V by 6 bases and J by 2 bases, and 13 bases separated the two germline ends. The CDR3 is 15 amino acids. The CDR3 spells CATSQGGGTYNEQFF. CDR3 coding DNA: TGTGCCACCAGTCAGGGCGGAGGGACCTACAATGAGCAGTTCTTC.

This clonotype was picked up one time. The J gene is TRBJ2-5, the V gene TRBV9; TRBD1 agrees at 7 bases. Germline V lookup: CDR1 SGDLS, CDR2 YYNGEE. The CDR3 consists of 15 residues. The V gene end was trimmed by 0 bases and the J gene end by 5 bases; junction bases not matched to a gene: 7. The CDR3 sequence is CASSVEGAREETQYF. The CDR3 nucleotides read TGTGCCAGCAGCGTAGAGGGGGCCAGGGAGGAGACCCAGTACTTC.

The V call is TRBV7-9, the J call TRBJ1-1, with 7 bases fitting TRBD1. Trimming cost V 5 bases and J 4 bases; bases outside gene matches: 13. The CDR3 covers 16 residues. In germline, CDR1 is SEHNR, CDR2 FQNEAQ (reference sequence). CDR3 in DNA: TGTGCCAGCAGCGCCAACCTCAGGGGGTTAAGCACTGAAGCTTTCTTT. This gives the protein CASSANLRGLSTEAFF.